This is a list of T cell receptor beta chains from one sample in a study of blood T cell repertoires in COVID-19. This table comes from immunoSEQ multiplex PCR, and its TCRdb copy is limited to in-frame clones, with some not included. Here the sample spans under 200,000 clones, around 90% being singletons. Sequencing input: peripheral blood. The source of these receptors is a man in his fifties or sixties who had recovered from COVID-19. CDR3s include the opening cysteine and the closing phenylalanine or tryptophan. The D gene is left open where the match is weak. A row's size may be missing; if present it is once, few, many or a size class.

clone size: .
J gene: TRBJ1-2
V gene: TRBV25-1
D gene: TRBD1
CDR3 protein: CASSGTGTGNYGYTF
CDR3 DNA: TGTGCCAGCAGTGGGACCGGGACAGGGAACTATGGCTACACCTTC

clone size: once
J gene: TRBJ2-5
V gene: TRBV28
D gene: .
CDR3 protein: CASGSHRETQYF
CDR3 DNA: TGTGCCTCCGGGAGTCACCGGGAGACCCAGTACTTC

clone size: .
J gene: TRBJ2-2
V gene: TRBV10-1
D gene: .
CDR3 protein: CASSEWQANTGELFF
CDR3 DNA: TGCGCCAGCAGTGAGTGGCAAGCGAACACCGGGGAGCTGTTTTTT

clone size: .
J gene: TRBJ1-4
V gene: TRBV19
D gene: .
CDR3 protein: CASSTLEGMSNEKLFF
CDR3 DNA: TGTGCCAGTAGTACCCTGGAGGGGATGTCTAATGAAAAACTGTTTTTT

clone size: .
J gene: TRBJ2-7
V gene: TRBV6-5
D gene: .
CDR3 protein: CASSLAGEQYF
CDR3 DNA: TGTGCCAGCAGTTTGGCGGGCGAGCAGTACTTC

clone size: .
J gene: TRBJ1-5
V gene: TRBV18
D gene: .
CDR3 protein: CASSREGNQPQHF
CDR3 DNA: TGTGCCAGCTCACGGGAGGGCAACCAGCCCCAGCATTTT

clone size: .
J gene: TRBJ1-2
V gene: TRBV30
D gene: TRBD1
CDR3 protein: CAWSDALNRGLNYGYTF
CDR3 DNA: TGTGCCTGGAGTGACGCCTTAAACAGGGGGCTTAACTATGGCTACACCTTC

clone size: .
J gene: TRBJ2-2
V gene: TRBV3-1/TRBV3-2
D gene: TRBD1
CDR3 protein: CASSQRQGSTGELFF
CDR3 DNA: TGTGCCAGCAGCCAAAGACAGGGGAGTACCGGGGAGCTGTTTTTT

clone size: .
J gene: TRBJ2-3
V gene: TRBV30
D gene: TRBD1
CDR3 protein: CAWSVYPGTGGGDTQYF
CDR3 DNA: TGTGCCTGGAGTGTATATCCCGGGACAGGGGGAGGAGATACGCAGTATTTT

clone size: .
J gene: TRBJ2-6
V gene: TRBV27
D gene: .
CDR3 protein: CASSLIGVGANVLTF
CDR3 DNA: TGTGCCAGCAGTTTAATCGGGGTAGGGGCCAACGTCCTGACTTTC

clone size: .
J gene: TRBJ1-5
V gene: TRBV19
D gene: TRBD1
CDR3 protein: CASSTGPGGTFSNQPQHF
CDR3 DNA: TGTGCCAGTAGTACAGGCCCAGGGGGGACCTTTAGCAATCAGCCCCAGCATTTT

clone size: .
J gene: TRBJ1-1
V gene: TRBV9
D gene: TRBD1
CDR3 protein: CASSVVAGGNTEAFF
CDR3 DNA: TGTGCCAGCAGCGTAGTTGCAGGGGGGAACACTGAAGCTTTCTTT

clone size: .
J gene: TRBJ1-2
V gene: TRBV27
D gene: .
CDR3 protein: CASSWGQGYYGYTF
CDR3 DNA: TGTGCCAGCAGTTGGGGGCAGGGATACTATGGCTACACCTTC

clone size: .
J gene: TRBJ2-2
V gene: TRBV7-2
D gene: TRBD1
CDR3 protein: CASSSDRVGTGELFF
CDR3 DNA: TGTGCCAGCAGCTCAGACAGGGTGGGGACCGGGGAGCTGTTTTTT

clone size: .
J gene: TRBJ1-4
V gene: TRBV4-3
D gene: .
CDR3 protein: CASSRRGGAVEKLFF
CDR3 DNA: TGCGCCAGCAGCCGTCGAGGAGGGGCCGTAGAAAAACTGTTTTTT

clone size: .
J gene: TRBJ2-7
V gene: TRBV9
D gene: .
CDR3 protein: CASSVDLRSYEQYF
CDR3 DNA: TGTGCCAGCAGCGTAGACCTACGCTCCTACGAGCAGTACTTC

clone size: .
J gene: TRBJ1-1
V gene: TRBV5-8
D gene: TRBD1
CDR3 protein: CASSAGGIRNEAFF
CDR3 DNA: TGTGCCAGCTCAGCAGGGGGTATTCGTAATGAAGCTTTCTTT

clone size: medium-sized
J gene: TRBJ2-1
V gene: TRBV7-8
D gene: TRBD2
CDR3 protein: CASSLAVLAGNEQFF
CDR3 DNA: TGTGCCAGCAGCTTAGCGGTGCTAGCGGGAAATGAGCAGTTCTTC

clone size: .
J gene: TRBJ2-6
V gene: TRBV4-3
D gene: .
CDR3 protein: CASSQDWALGGPGANVLTF
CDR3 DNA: TGCGCCAGCAGCCAAGATTGGGCCTTGGGGGGGCCAGGGGCCAACGTCCTGACTTTC

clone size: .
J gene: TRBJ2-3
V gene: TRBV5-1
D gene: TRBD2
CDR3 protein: CASRTSGGDTQYF
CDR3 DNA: TGCGCCAGCAGGACTAGCGGGGGCGATACGCAGTATTTT

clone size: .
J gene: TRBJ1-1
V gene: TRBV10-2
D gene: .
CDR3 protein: CASSPNGQRGGEAFF
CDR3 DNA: TGCGCCAGCAGCCCCAATGGACAGCGCGGGGGTGAAGCTTTCTTT

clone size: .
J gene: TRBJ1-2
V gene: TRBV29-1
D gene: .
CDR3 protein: CSAGGEEGNLANYGYTF
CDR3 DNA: TGCAGCGCCGGGGGGGAGGAGGGCAACCTAGCTAACTATGGCTACACCTTC

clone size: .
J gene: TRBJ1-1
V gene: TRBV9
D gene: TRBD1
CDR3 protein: CASSFGTGDTEAFF
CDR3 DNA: TGTGCCAGCAGCTTCGGGACAGGCGACACTGAAGCTTTCTTT

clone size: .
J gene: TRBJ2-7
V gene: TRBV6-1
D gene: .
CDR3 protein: CASSERRGGYEQYF
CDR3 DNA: TGTGCCAGCAGTGAACGTAGAGGGGGCTACGAGCAGTACTTC

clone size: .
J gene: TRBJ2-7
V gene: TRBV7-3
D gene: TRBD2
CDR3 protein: CASSPSGTSFDEQYF
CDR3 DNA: TGTGCCAGCAGCCCCAGTGGGACTAGTTTTGACGAGCAGTACTTC

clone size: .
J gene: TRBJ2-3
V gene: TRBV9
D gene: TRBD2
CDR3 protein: CASSPGLEEADTQYF
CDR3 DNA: TGTGCCAGCAGCCCGGGACTAGAAGAGGCAGATACGCAGTATTTT

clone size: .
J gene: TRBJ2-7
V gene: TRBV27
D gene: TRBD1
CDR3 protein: CASGPRGTGFINEQYF
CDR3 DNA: TGTGCCAGCGGACCTAGGGGGACAGGGTTCATCAACGAGCAGTACTTC

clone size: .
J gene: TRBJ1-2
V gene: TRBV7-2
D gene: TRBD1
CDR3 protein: CASSPPGQGSGYGYTF
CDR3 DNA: TGTGCCAGCAGCCCTCCGGGACAGGGGTCTGGCTATGGCTACACCTTC

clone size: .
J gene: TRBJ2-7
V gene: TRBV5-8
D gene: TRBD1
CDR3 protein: CASSPIRTGALREQYF
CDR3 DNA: TGTGCCAGCAGCCCAATACGGACAGGGGCCCTCCGCGAGCAGTACTTC

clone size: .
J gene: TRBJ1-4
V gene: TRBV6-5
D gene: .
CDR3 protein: CASSYRGSDEKLFF
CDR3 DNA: TGTGCCAGCAGTTACCGAGGGTCGGATGAAAAACTGTTTTTT

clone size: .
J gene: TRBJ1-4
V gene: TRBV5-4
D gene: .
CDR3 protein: CASSAQGAGEKLFF
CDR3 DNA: TGTGCCAGCAGCGCACAGGGAGCGGGGGAAAAACTGTTTTTT

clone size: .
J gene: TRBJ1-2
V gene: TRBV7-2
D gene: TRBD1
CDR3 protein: CASSSTGAAQTF
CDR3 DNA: TGTGCCAGCAGCTCAACAGGGGCCGCCCAAACCTTC

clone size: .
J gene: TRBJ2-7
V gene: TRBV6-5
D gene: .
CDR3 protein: CATQVEEVAYEQYF
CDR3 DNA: TGTGCCACCCAGGTCGAGGAGGTTGCCTACGAGCAGTACTTC

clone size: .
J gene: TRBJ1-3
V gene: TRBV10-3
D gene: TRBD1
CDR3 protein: CAISQGATGNTIYF
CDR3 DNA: TGTGCCATCAGCCAGGGGGCTACAGGAAACACCATATATTTT

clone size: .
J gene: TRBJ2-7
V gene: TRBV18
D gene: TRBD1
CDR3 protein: CASSQGQTYEQYF
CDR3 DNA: TGTGCCAGCTCACAGGGACAGACCTACGAGCAGTACTTC

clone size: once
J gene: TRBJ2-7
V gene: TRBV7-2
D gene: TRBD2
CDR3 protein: CASSFNPGLAGGYEQYF
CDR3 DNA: TGTGCCAGCAGCTTCAATCCGGGACTAGCGGGAGGGTACGAGCAGTACTTC

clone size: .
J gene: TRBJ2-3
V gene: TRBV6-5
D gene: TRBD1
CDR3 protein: CASSYGDSYTDTQYF
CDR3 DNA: TGTGCCAGCAGTTACGGGGACAGCTACACAGATACGCAGTATTTT

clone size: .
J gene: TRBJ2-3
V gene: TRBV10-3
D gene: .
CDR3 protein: CAINGDFTDTQYF
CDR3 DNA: TGTGCCATCAATGGAGACTTCACAGATACGCAGTATTTT

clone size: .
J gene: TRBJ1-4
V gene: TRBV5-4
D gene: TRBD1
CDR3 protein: CASSSGRGRVGEKLFF
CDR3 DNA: TGTGCCAGCAGCTCGGGCAGGGGGCGCGTTGGTGAAAAACTGTTTTTT

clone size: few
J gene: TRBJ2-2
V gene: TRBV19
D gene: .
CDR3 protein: CASSPPGNTGELFF
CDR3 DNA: TGTGCCAGTAGTCCCCCGGGGAACACCGGGGAGCTGTTTTTT

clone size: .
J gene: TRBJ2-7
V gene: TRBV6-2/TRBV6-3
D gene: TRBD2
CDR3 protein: CASSPGGRRGEQYF
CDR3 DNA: TGTGCCAGCAGCCCGGGGGGACGGAGGGGCGAGCAGTACTTC

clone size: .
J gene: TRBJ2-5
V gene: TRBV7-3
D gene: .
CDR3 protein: CASSLSGDQETQYF
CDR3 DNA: TGTGCCAGCAGCTTAAGCGGGGACCAAGAGACCCAGTACTTC

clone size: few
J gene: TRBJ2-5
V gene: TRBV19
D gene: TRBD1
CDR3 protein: CASTFSPGQQETQYF
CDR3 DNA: TGTGCCAGTACCTTTTCCCCGGGACAGCAAGAGACCCAGTACTTC

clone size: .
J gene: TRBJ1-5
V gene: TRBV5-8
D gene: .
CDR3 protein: CASSLVFGSAGVGQPQHF
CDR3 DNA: TGTGCCAGCAGCTTGGTGTTTGGTTCGGCAGGGGTTGGTCAGCCCCAGCATTTT

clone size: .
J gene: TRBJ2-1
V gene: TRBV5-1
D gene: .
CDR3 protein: CASSPGTQKYNEQFF
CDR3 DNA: TGCGCCAGCAGCCCCGGGACTCAAAAGTACAATGAGCAGTTCTTC

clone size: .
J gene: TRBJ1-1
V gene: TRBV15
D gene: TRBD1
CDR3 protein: CATRGGQANTEAFF
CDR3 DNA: TGTGCCACCAGGGGGGGACAGGCGAACACTGAAGCTTTCTTT

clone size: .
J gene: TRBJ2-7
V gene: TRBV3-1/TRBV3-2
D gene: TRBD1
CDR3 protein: CASSQGQGEYEQYF
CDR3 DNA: TGTGCCAGCAGCCAAGGACAGGGCGAATACGAGCAGTACTTC

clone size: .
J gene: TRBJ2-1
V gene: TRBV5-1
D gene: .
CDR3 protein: CASSSQPRSYNEQFF
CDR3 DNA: TGCGCCAGCAGCTCGCAGCCGAGGAGTTACAATGAGCAGTTCTTC

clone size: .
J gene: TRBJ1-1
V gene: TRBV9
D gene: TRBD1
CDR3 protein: CASSAPGQELTFF
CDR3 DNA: TGTGCCAGCAGCGCCCCTGGACAGGAGTTGACTTTCTTT

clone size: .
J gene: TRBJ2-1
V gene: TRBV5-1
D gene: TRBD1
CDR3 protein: CASRIAGTGGNEQFF
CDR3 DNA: TGCGCCAGCAGGATCGCGGGGACAGGGGGCAATGAGCAGTTCTTC

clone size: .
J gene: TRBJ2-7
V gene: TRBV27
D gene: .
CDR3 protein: CASTKEGAPYEQYF
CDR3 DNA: TGTGCCAGCACGAAGGAGGGGGCCCCCTACGAGCAGTACTTC

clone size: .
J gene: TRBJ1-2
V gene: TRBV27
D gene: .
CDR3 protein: CASSLSWAGGYTF
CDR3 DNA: TGTGCCAGCAGTTTATCGTGGGCGGGAGGCTACACCTTC

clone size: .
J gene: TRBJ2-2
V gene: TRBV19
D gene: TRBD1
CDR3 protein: CASSPGTGTGELFF
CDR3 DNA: TGTGCCAGTAGTCCCGGGACAGGGACCGGGGAGCTGTTTTTT

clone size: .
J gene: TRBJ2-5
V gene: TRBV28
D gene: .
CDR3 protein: CASSLGPMTQETQYF
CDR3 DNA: TGTGCCAGCAGTTTAGGGCCGATGACCCAAGAGACCCAGTACTTC